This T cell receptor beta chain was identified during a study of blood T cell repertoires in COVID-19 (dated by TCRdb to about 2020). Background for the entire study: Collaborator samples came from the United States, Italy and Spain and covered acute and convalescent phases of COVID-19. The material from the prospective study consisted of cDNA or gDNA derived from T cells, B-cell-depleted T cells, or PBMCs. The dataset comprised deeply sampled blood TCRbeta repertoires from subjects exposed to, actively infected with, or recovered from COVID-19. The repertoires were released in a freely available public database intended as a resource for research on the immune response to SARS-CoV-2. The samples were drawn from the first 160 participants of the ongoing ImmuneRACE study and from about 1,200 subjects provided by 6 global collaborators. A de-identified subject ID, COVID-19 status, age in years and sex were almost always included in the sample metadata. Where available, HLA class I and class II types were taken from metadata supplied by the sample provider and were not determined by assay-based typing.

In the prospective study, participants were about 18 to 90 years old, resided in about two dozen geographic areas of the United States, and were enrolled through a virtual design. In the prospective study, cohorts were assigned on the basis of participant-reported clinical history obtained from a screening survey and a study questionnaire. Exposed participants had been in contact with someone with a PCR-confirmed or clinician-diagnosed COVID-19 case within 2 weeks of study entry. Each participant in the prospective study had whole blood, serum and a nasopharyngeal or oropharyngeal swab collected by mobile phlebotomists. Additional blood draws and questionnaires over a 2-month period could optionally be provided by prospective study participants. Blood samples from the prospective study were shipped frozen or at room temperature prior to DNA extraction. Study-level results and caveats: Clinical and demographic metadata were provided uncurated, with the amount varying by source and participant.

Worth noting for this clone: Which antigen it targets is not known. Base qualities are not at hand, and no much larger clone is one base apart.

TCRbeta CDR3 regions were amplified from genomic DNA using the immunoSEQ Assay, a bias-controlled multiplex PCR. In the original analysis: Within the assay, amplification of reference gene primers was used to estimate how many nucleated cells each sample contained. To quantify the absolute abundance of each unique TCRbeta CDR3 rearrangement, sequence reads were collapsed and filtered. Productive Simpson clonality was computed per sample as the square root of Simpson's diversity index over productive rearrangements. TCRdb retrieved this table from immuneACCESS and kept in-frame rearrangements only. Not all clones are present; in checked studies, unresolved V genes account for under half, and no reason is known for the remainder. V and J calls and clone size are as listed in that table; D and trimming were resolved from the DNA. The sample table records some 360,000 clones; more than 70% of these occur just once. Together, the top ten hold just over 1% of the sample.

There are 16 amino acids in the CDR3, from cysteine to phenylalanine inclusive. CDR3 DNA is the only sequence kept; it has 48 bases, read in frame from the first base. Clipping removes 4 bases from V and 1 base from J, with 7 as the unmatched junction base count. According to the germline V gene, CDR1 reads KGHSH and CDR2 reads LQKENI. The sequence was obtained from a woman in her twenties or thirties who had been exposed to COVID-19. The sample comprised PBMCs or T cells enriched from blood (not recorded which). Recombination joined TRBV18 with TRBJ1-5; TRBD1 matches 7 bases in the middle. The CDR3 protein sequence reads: CASSQESTGSNQPQHF. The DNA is TGTGCCAGCTCACAGGAATCGACAGGGAGCAATCAGCCCCAGCATTTT.